These 3 T cell receptor beta chains were sequenced from one sample in a study of response to subunit inactivated influenza vaccine. TCRdb fed the RT-PCR reads into MiXCR, producing one record per CDR3 protein. The sample includes over 400,000 distinct CDR3 sequences, around 9.9% of them seen just once. Sequencing was performed on PBMCs from blood, taken roughly 48 days after vaccination. These receptors were obtained from a man aged 45-65 years who received an inactivated influenza vaccine.

This clonotype was counted at least ten times. The chain uses TRBV10-3 and TRBJ1-3; 10 nucleotides line up with TRBD1. The CDR3 loop spans 16 amino acids. V lost 6 bases, J lost 4 bases, and 9 bases stayed unmatched. Germline CDR1 reads ENHRY; CDR2 reads SYGVKD. CDR3 loop: CAISPGQGIGGNTIYF. For the CDR3, the DNA is TGTGCCATCAGCCCGGGACAGGGGATAGGAGGAAACACCATATATTTT.

This clonotype was detected a few times. The CDR3 DNA is TGTGCCAGCAGCTTAGCGGGAGGACTGAACCCGTACAATGAGCAGTTCTTC. It codes for CASSLAGGLNPYNEQFF. The chain combines TRBV7-9 with TRBJ2-1, with a weak D call TRBD2 (6 bases). The V gene's germline CDR1 is SEHNR and CDR2 FQNEAQ (reference sequence). CDR3 length: 17 residues. Trimming left V 0 bases short and J 4 bases short, with 16 bases between.

This clonotype showed up just a few times. The chain joins TRBV24-1 to TRBJ2-3; D is unresolved. Between the trimmed V and J ends, which lost 4 bases and 8 bases, there was a span of 12 bases. The CDR3 length is 13 residues. CDR1 KGHDR and CDR2 SFDVKD come from the germline V gene. Here the CDR3 DNA reads TGTGCCACCAGTGAGTCCTCTAGTGGTACGCAGTATTTT. This encodes CATSESSSGTQYF.